Described below is a single T cell receptor (beta chain) sequence and its context. Germline V gene data show CDR1 as SGHTA and CDR2 as FQGNSA. This CDR3 is 19 amino acids long. Trimming stripped 5 bases from V and 0 bases from J, with 23 bases between. The data are from a study of blood T cell repertoires in COVID-19. About the research overall: Samples came from the United States, Italy and Spain, spanning acute and convalescent COVID-19. The cDNA or gDNA used as material had been derived from T cells, B-cell-depleted T cells, or PBMCs.

In the original analysis: Reference gene primer amplification in the assay estimated nucleated cell counts. Here immunoSEQ multiplex PCR was the method, and the copy in TCRdb shows in-frame clones only, minus some. The V and J calls and the clone size are those of that table, but D and trimming were determined from the DNA. The profile shows 220,000 or so clones, about 80% of them singletons. The receptor was isolated from a woman aged 80 or over with acute or convalescent COVID-19. The chain joins TRBV7-2 to TRBJ1-5; D may be TRBD1 (6 bases). The sequenced sample was peripheral blood. The CDR3 is CASSTDAGFRTASNQPQHF. As DNA, the CDR3 is TGTGCCAGCAGCACCGACGCCGGGTTCCGGACAGCTAGCAATCAGCCCCAGCATTTT.